This TCR beta chain is drawn from a study of T cell changes during pregnancy in multiple sclerosis. Looked up from germline, CDR1 is MDHEN and CDR2 is SYDVKM. V lost 5 bases, J lost 6 bases, and 15 bases stayed unmatched. The CDR3 has 17 residues. Sequenced by immunoSEQ multiplex PCR; TCRdb stores in-frame clones only, minus some. The table shows 59,000 or so clones, with 92% occurring only once. This sequence was found in a female donor in good health, enrolled as a control in a pregnancy study. This specimen was peripheral blood, taken in the third trimester of pregnancy. The chain carries TRBV28 and TRBJ2-1; 8 nucleotides line up with TRBD2. The CDR3 bases are TGTGCCAGCAGTCCACCACTTGGAAGCGGGAGAGGCAATGAGCAGTTCTTC. Translating it yields CASSPPLGSGRGNEQFF.